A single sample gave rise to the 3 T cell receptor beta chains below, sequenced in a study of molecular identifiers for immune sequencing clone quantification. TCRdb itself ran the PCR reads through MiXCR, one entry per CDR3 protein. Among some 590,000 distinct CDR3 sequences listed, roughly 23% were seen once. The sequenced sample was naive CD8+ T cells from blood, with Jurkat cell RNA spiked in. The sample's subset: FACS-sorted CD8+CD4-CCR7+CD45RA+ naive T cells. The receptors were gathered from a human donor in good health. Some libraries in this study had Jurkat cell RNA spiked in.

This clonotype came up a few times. The CDR3 region has the DNA TGCGCCAGCAGTGATACAGACGGGGACACTGAAGCTTTCTTT. This encodes CASSDTDGDTEAFF. This chain connects TRBV10-1 to TRBJ1-1, with no clear D. The CDR3 spans 14 residues. The germline V gene has CDR1 WNHNN and CDR2 SYGVQD (reference sequence). V shed 3 bases and J shed 3 bases, with 11 bases lying between them.

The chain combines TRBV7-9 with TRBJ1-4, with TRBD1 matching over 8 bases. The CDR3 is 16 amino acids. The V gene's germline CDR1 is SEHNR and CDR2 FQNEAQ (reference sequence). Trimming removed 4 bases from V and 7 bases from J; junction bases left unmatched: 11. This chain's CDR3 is CASSSDRERGGEKLFF. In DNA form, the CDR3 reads TGTGCCAGCAGCTCGGACAGGGAAAGGGGTGGTGAAAAACTGTTTTTT.

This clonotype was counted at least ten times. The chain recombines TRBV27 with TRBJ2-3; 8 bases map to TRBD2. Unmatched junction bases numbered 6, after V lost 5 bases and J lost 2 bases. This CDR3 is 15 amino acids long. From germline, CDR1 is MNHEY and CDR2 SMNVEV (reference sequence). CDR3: CASSPGTSDTDTQYF. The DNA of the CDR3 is TGTGCCAGCAGTCCCGGGACTAGTGACACAGATACGCAGTATTTT.